This T cell receptor (beta chain) was identified in a study of early T cells in non-severe SARS-CoV-2 infection (dated by TCRdb to the early 2020s). In terms of the full investigation: Because TCR sequencing relied on bulk RNA taken from unsorted whole blood, pairing of alpha and beta chains was not possible.

The study was a case-control design nested within a healthcare worker cohort in London, UK, with weekly nasopharyngeal swab PCR tests and blood sampling. Healthcare workers were recruited during the week of the UK lockdown, between 23 and 31 March 2020, and followed weekly for up to roughly 16 weeks. Receptor libraries were prepared by 5' RACE. The instrument was a NextSeq 500. Unique molecular identifiers were attached to individual cDNA molecules in the TCR library protocol so that sequencing error and PCR bias could be corrected. TCR alpha and beta chains were both sequenced, and the abundances of alpha and beta sequences in each sample were closely correlated with each other. Per the authors' processing: Decombinator V4 was used to perform V gene, J gene and CDR3 annotation of TCR sequences. Expanded TCRs were defined as changing significantly between any two time points under a Poisson model with p below 0.0001. TCR abundances were normalised to the total number of TCRs sequenced in each sample and reported as counts per million. MAIT TCRs were defined by TRAV1-2 paired with TRAJ12, TRAJ20 or TRAJ33, and iNKT TCRs by TRAV10 paired with TRAJ18. VDJdb, accessed on 1 November 2021, was searched for TCRs annotated for CMV, EBV and SARS-CoV-2, and TCRs annotated for more than one antigen were excluded. The public reads were quality trimmed at Q25 with fastp and then assembled into clones with MiXCR by TCRdb, keeping productive beta chains. Each entry merges the rows of one CDR3 protein and shows their most common DNA and genes. The V and J calls were not made by the authors but by TCRdb's processing. The sample contains about 52,000 distinct CDR3 sequences, over 7.5% of them found a single time. The ten largest clones capture about 9.2% of the sample.

The germline V gene provides CDR1 SGHAT and CDR2 FQNNGV. V drops 1 base and J drops 3 bases, leaving 3 bases in between. The CDR3 starts with the cysteine, ends with the phenylalanine, and has 13 residues. Only the CDR3 region is kept as DNA, spanning 39 bases read in frame from base 1. Comment on this clonotype: This receptor's antigen is unknown. No base quality values were provided; no much bigger clone lies one nucleotide off.

Overall study results and their limits: VDJdb matching was skewed toward anti-spike CD8 responses, so virus-specific expansions were likely underestimated and private and CD4 specificities were missed.

This chain is built from TRBV11-2 and TRBJ2-2, with no confidently assigned D gene. What was sequenced was whole blood. The clonotype comes from an adult who was a healthcare worker with PCR-confirmed SARS-CoV-2 infection or an uninfected control (not recorded which). The CDR3 protein: CASSLVYTGELFF. At the DNA level, the sequence is TGTGCCAGCAGCTTAGTATACACCGGGGAGCTGTTTTTT.